The clone carrying this T cell receptor beta chain was seen only a few times. Generated by immunoSEQ multiplex PCR, the TCRdb table keeps only in-frame clones and is missing some. The sample has about 140,000 clones, approximately 80% seen once. After removal of 0 bases from V and 0 bases from J, the junction contained 10 bases not matched to a gene. The CDR3 runs to 18 residues. Germline CDR1 is MGHRA and CDR2 is YSYEKL. This sample stems from a study of blood T cell repertoires in COVID-19. For the study at large: Sample material is recorded as cDNA or gDNA derived from T cells, B-cell-depleted T cells, or PBMCs.

The V gene is TRBV4-1, the J gene TRBJ1-1, with 7 nucleotides matching TRBD1. The sample comprised PBMCs or T cells enriched from blood (not recorded which). This sequence originates from a woman between 50 and 59 years old who had recovered from COVID-19. The CDR3, as DNA: TGCGCCAGCAGCCAAGATCCGCCGGGACAGACCTTGAACACTGAAGCTTTCTTT. This codes for CASSQDPPGQTLNTEAFF.